These 9 T cell receptor beta chains share one sample of origin, sequenced in a study of CD8 T cells in Susac syndrome. RNA totalling roughly 0.45 to 1 ug underwent reverse transcription with random hexamers. TCRdb re-derived calls from the immunoSEQ multiplex PCR reads in MiXCR, one entry per CDR3 protein. The sample has around 80,000 distinct CDR3 sequences; 90% to 95% are singletons. Sequenced material: CD8+ T cells from PBMCs. These receptor sequences come from a human donor with multiple sclerosis.

This clonotype was recorded only once. This sequence joins TRBV25-1 and TRBJ1-5; 7 bases align to TRBD1. The CDR3 consists of 16 residues. Germline CDR1 reads MGHDK; CDR2 reads SYGVNS. V lost 2 bases to trimming and J lost 0 bases; unmatched junction nucleotides: 4. CDR3 in DNA: TGTGCCAGCAGTGAAACGACAGGGTCTAGCAATCAGCCCCAGCATTTT. Its protein product is CASSETTGSSNQPQHF.

This clonotype was recorded only once. The V and J genes are TRBV6-1 and TRBJ2-3, with 8 positions matching TRBD1. There are 13 residues in the CDR3. Germline V gene sequence: CDR1 MNHNS, CDR2 SASEGT. J lost 7 bases, V lost 4 bases, and 4 bases had no gene match. The CDR3 DNA follows: TGTGCCAGCAGTGCCGACAGGGGAAATACGCAGTATTTT. Protein: CASSADRGNTQYF.

The chain joins TRBV28 to TRBJ2-7; weak D call: TRBD1 (6 bases). This CDR3 has 16 residues. The ends were cut back, 3 bases at V and 0 bases at J, with 15 bases in the middle. Germline CDR1 and CDR2: MDHEN and SYDVKM. This CDR3 reads CASSFPPRQASYEQYF. In nucleotides, the CDR3 is TGTGCCAGCAGTTTCCCTCCGAGACAGGCCTCCTACGAGCAGTACTTC.

This clonotype was recorded once. J is TRBJ2-7 and V is TRBV6-1; TRBD1 or TRBD2 may be the D gene (5 bases each). This CDR3 has 17 residues. Germline V CDR1 and CDR2: MNHNS, SASEGT. Trimming took off 5 bases at V and 0 bases at J, with 20 bases between the two ends. CDR3 sequence (DNA): TGTGCCAGCAGTAGGACATGGGTAGCGTCCTTCTCCTACGAGCAGTACTTC. This sequence encodes CASSRTWVASFSYEQYF.

This sequence joins TRBV3-1 and TRBJ2-7, with D uncertain. Trimming pared 0 bases from V and 2 bases from J, leaving 2 bases between. The CDR3 consists of 12 residues. CDR1 is LGHDT and CDR2 is YNNKEL in the germline V gene (reference sequence). CDR3 sequence reads: CASSQDAYEQYF. CDR3 DNA: TGTGCCAGCAGCCAAGACGCCTACGAGCAGTACTTC.

The chain employs TRBV6-2 or TRBV6-3 and TRBJ2-2; TRBD2 might be the D (6 bases). The ends were cut back, 5 bases at V and 1 base at J, with 20 bases in the middle. The V gene's germline CDR1 is MNHEY and CDR2 SVGEGT. This CDR3 spans 18 amino acids. The CDR3 reads CASSLPPGTWKNTGELFF. The CDR3 bases are TGTGCCAGCAGTCTTCCCCCCGGGACTTGGAAGAACACCGGGGAGCTGTTTTTT.

This chain uses TRBV7-9 with TRBJ2-1; D unclear. The CDR3 loop spans 12 amino acids. In germline, CDR1 is SEHNR, CDR2 FQNEAQ (reference sequence). V lost 1 base and J lost 6, with 4 bases in between. CDR3 sequence reads: CASSLGVNEQFF. In DNA, the CDR3 is TGTGCCAGCAGCTTAGGAGTCAATGAGCAGTTCTTC.

The V gene is TRBV10-3, the J gene TRBJ2-1; D is unclear. The CDR3 is 15 amino acids. Germline CDR1 and CDR2: ENHRY and SYGVKD. Trimming cost V 1 base and J 7 bases, with 14 bases left between them. The DNA of the CDR3 is TGTGCCATCAGTGAGTGGGAAGGGTTACGTAATGAGCAGTTCTTC. Encoded protein: CAISEWEGLRNEQFF.

In nucleotides, the CDR3 is TGTGCCAGCAGCGTAGCGGGGGGACCCGGAAACACCATATATTTT. Residues: CASSVAGGPGNTIYF. The chain employs TRBV9 and TRBJ1-3; TRBD1 is a possible D gene (5 bases). This CDR3 has 15 amino acids. Germline values: CDR1 SGDLS, CDR2 YYNGEE. Deletions cut 0 bases from V and 4 bases from J, with 11 bases between.